Listed here are 3 T cell receptor beta chains from one sample, sequenced in a study of vaccination and CD4 T cells after COVID-19. Treatment of the sample: roughly 11-day PBMC culture with coronavirus spike peptide pools or control peptides (ViraFEST assay). Cultured CD4+ T-cell DNA underwent Oncomine TCR Beta short-read sequencing. One entry per CDR3 protein results from TCRdb running MiXCR on the PCR reads. The table records around 15,000 distinct CDR3 sequences, 30% to 45% of them present only once. What these receptors recognize is not known. The sequenced material came from cultured CD4+ T cells from blood. The receptors stem from a human donor with COVID-19.

The chain uses TRBV6-5 and TRBJ2-7; D possibly matches TRBD1 or TRBD2 (6 bases each). In germline, CDR1 is MNHEY, CDR2 SVGAGI. Trimming left V 1 base short and J 0 bases short, with 10 bases between. The CDR3 consists of 15 residues. CDR3 sequence reads: CASSYFGGSSYEQYF. The CDR3, as DNA: TGTGCCAGCAGTTACTTCGGGGGCAGCTCCTACGAGCAGTACTTC.

The chain uses TRBV5-1 and TRBJ1-2; D remains unclear. V was trimmed by 0 bases and J by 3 bases, leaving 15 bases between them. CDR1 and CDR2 from the germline V gene are SGHRS and YFSETQ. The CDR3 length is 16 residues. Here the CDR3 reads CASSLDPQESYYGYTF. For the CDR3, the DNA is TGCGCCAGCAGCTTGGATCCCCAGGAATCGTACTATGGCTACACCTTC.

This chain connects TRBV5-6 to TRBJ1-2; TRBD1 aligns across 9 bases. This CDR3 has 15 amino acids. With V trimmed by 0 bases and J by 5 bases, 5 bases remained unmatched. The V gene's germline CDR1 is SGHDT and CDR2 YYEEEE. For the CDR3, the DNA is TGTGCCAGCAGCTTGGGGACAGGGGAAGGGTATGGCTACACCTTC. It is translated as CASSLGTGEGYGYTF.